Described below is a single T cell receptor (beta chain) sequence and its context. It may be a read error: a sequence one base away is much more abundant. Through Arm-PCR of CDR3 regions and iRepertoire HTBI primers, TCR beta libraries were built. TCRdb reanalysed the multiplex PCR reads using MiXCR and keeps one entry per CDR3 protein. The top ten hold about 12% of the sample, which has about 610,000 distinct CDR3 sequences, about 15% seen once. This sample was included in a study of regulatory T cells in long-lasting Graves disease. Time point reported: newly diagnosed GD, antithyroid drugs for less than 3 months. PBMCs provided the RNA from which the TCR library was made. This CDR3 is built from 14 residues. This sample was also put to use in a study of T cells in Graves' hyperthyroidism and ophthalmopathy. Per that study: Most thyroid clonotypes expanded above 0.001 were also detected in blood.

The chain links TRBV12-3 or TRBV12-4 to TRBJ1-2; 8 bases fit TRBD1. The specimen comprised peripheral blood mononuclear cells (PBMCs), sampled at new diagnosis, from a patient treated with antithyroid drugs. The receptor was derived from a man aged 18 to 35 with Graves disease. The CDR3 protein is CASSLAAGGSGCTF. The CDR3 DNA reads as TGTGCCAGCAGTTTAGCGGCAGGGGGCTCTGGCTGCACCTTC.